These 26 T cell receptor beta chains share one sample of origin, sequenced in a study of T cell changes during pregnancy in multiple sclerosis. No cognate antigen is known for these TCRs. Generated by immunoSEQ multiplex PCR, the TCRdb table keeps only in-frame clones and is missing some. Counted here are 350 to 450 clones, 50% occurring once; the ten biggest clones make up roughly 29%. The sample taken for sequencing was cultured CD4+ T cells. The receptors here all came from a female patient with multiple sclerosis, enrolled in a pregnancy study. Some clones in this sample may be carry-over from other donors' samples.

Notes on this clone: A read error is likely, as this CDR3 ends without the conserved phenylalanine or tryptophan. The DNA is omitted, as the CDR3 cannot be located on it reliably, and the CDR3 follows TCRdb's listing. The gene calls are TRBV4-3 and TRBJ2-6; the table's D call, TRBD1, has no DNA check behind it. The CDR3 has 12 residues if both end residues are counted. The germline V gene has CDR1 LGHNA and CDR2 YSLEER. The CDR3 loop reads CASSTLTGRHKV.

The chain has TRBV2 and TRBJ1-1; the D is unclear. V was shortened by 6 bases and J by 5 bases, with 16 bases between the two germline ends. This CDR3 has 14 residues. The germline gives CDR1 SNHLY, CDR2 FYNNEI. The CDR3 DNA is TGTGCCAGCAGACTCTCCCCGGGGTCTACTGAAGCTTTCTTT. Its protein product is CASRLSPGSTEAFF.

This clone is large within its sample. The J gene is TRBJ2-3, the V gene TRBV27; 10 bases line up with TRBD2. The ends lost 5 bases at V and 4 bases at J; junction bases unmatched: 6. The CDR3 contains 15 residues. Germline V gene lookup returns CDR1 MNHEY and CDR2 SMNVEV (reference sequence). The CDR3 region has the DNA TGTGCCAGCAGTGCTCTAGCGGGAGTACCAGATACGCAGTATTTT. Translating gives CASSALAGVPDTQYF.

The sample holds a few counts of this clone. This rearrangement joins TRBV5-4 to TRBJ1-1; TRBD1 is a possible D gene (5 bases). Germline values: CDR1 SGHNT, CDR2 YYREEE (reference sequence). This CDR3 comprises 15 residues. Trimming took off 5 bases at V and 2 bases at J, with 16 bases between the two ends. Written as DNA, the CDR3 is TGTGCCAGCAGTCGGGCGCAGGGTGTCAACACTGAAGCTTTCTTT. Protein product: CASSRAQGVNTEAFF.

CDR3 in amino acids: CASSILGDYGYTF. CDR3 DNA sequence: TGTGCCAGTAGTATTCTAGGCGACTATGGCTACACCTTC. The rearrangement joins TRBV19 to TRBJ1-2; D gene ambiguous. This CDR3 is 13 amino acids long. V was shortened by 3 bases and J by 3 bases, with 8 bases between the two germline ends. CDR1 is LNHDA, CDR2 SQIVND, per germline (reference sequence).

The chain carries TRBV5-1 and TRBJ2-3; 12 bases match TRBD2. After removal of 0 bases from V and 5 bases from J, the junction contained 1 base not matched to a gene. Germline V CDR1 and CDR2: SGHRS, YFSETQ. The CDR3 contains 15 residues. CDR3 loop: CASSLGLAGVDTQYF. DNA for the CDR3: TGCGCCAGCAGCTTGGGACTAGCGGGAGTAGATACGCAGTATTTT.

The chain recombines TRBV27 with TRBJ2-1; 12 nucleotides match TRBD2. Germline V gene data show CDR1 as MNHEY and CDR2 as SMNVEV (reference sequence). This CDR3 contains 18 residues. After removal of 6 bases from V and 6 bases from J, the junction contained 15 bases not matched to a gene. CDR3 nucleotides: TGTGCCAGCAGCTCGCGGACTAGCGGGAATCTAATTGGCAATGAGCAGTTCTTC. Encoded protein: CASSSRTSGNLIGNEQFF.

This clone was detected a few times. The chain recombines TRBV5-4 with TRBJ1-4, with D hard to call. V lost 4 bases, J lost 3 bases, and 19 bases lay in between. Germline V gene sequence: CDR1 SGHNT, CDR2 YYREEE (reference sequence). This CDR3 has 17 residues. This CDR3 is CASSHKSRGIANEKLFF. CDR3 bases: TGTGCCAGCAGCCATAAGTCGCGGGGAATCGCTAATGAAAAACTGTTTTTT.

The chain has TRBV13 and TRBJ1-2; D gene ambiguous. Germline CDR1 and CDR2: PRHDT and FYEKMQ (reference sequence). This CDR3 is built from 18 residues. The V end lost 6 bases, the J end lost 4 bases, and 27 bases lay between the germline ends. Written as DNA, the CDR3 is TGTGCCAGCAGACCTAGAAGGATGCTGAGTGAAAAGACCTATGGCTACACCTTC. Amino acids: CASRPRRMLSEKTYGYTF.

This rearrangement joins TRBV27 to TRBJ2-7; the D gene could be TRBD1 or TRBD2 (6 bases each). CDR1 and CDR2 (germline): MNHEY, SMNVEV (reference sequence). This CDR3 is 15 amino acids long. V lost 6 bases, J lost 3 bases, and 18 bases lay in between. Written as DNA, the CDR3 is TGTGCCAGCAGCCAAAGGGGGGACCGCATCTACGAGCAGTACTTC. This gives the protein CASSQRGDRIYEQYF.

The gene calls are TRBV28 and TRBJ1-5; D remains ambiguous. Germline CDR1 is MDHEN and CDR2 is SYDVKM. CDR3 length: 13 amino acids. Trimming removed 3 bases from V and 3 bases from J, with 6 bases in between. The CDR3 sequence: CASSLQNNQPQHF. The CDR3 coding sequence is TGTGCCAGCAGTTTGCAGAACAATCAGCCCCAGCATTTT.

By proportion, this clone is large. The chain links TRBV18 to TRBJ1-5; maybe TRBD1 (6 bases). The V end was cut by 7 bases, the J end by 5 bases, with 12 bases between. CDR3 size: 13 residues. CDR1 KGHSH and CDR2 LQKENI come from the germline V gene. DNA for the CDR3: TGTGCCAGCTGTACAGGGCAGGATCAGCCCCAGCATTTT. Its translation: CASCTGQDQPQHF.

The chain is built from TRBV9 and TRBJ2-3; 12 nucleotides align to TRBD2. Per germline, CDR1 SGDLS and CDR2 YYNGEE. After removal of 0 bases from V and 6 bases from J, the junction contained 8 bases not matched to a gene. This CDR3 region has 17 residues. The chain's CDR3 is CASSVGLLAGGKDTQYF. CDR3 nucleotides: TGTGCCAGCAGCGTAGGATTGCTAGCGGGGGGGAAGGATACGCAGTATTTT.

This clone was counted a few times. The chain joins TRBV19 to TRBJ1-4; TRBD1 is a possible D gene (6 bases). V was cut by 6 bases and J by 4 bases, with 12 bases left in between. Germline assignment: CDR1 LNHDA and CDR2 SQIVND (reference sequence). The CDR3 is made up of 14 amino acids. The CDR3 loop is CASSRTAYNEKLFF. In DNA form, the CDR3 reads TGTGCCAGTAGCAGGACAGCCTATAATGAAAAACTGTTTTTT.

By proportion, this clone is large. V is TRBV7-3 and J is TRBJ2-5; no clear D gene. Trimming removed 1 base at V and 4 bases at J, with 7 bases between. CDR1 SGHTA and CDR2 FQGTGA come from the germline V gene. The CDR3 runs 13 residues. The CDR3 bases are TGTGCCAGCAGCTTAAGCTTAGGAGAGACCCAGTACTTC. This translates into CASSLSLGETQYF.

This clone was seen once. CDR3 nucleotides: TGTGCCAGCAGCCGCTGTGGCTCACAAAGTCTGGCCAACGTCCTGACTTTC. It translates to CASSRCGSQSLANVLTF. The chain employs TRBV7-4 and TRBJ2-6; D gene uncertain. CDR3 size: 17 residues. The V end lost 5 bases, the J end lost 6 bases, and 20 bases lay between the germline ends. CDR1 and CDR2 from the germline V gene are SGHVT and SQSDAQ.

This clone turned up a few times. This chain connects TRBV4-1 to TRBJ2-7; D is ambiguous. V lost 3 bases, J lost 1 base, and 13 bases lay in between. This CDR3 is built from 15 residues. Germline V lookup: CDR1 MGHRA, CDR2 YSYEKL. The CDR3 loop is CASSQPWRESYEQYF. CDR3 coding DNA: TGCGCCAGCAGCCAGCCTTGGAGAGAATCCTACGAGCAGTACTTC.

The chain combines TRBV6-9 with TRBJ1-2, with a weak D call TRBD1 (6 bases). CDR3 length: 15 residues. Germline assignment: CDR1 MNHGY and CDR2 SVAAGI. Trimming removed 3 bases at V and 4 bases at J, with 15 bases between. The CDR3 region is CASSYSGGQGYGYTF. CDR3 nucleotide sequence: TGTGCCAGCAGTTACTCTGGGGGGCAAGGCTATGGCTACACCTTC.

The sample holds a few counts of this clone. The rearrangement uses TRBV20-1 and TRBJ2-7; the D is unclear. V was shortened by 6 bases and J by 1 base, with 7 bases between the two germline ends. CDR3 length: 11 residues. Germline V CDR1 and CDR2: DFQATT, SNEGSKA (reference sequence). CDR3: CSARSSYEQYF. The DNA of the CDR3 is TGCAGTGCCAGGAGTTCCTACGAGCAGTACTTC.

The gene calls are TRBV25-1 and TRBJ1-1; no clear D gene. Germline V gene sequence: CDR1 MGHDK, CDR2 SYGVNS. There are 14 residues in the CDR3. With 3 bases removed from V and 2 bases from J, the gap between germline ends came to 10 bases. This CDR3 reads CASSDHRVNTEAFF. Written as DNA, the CDR3 is TGTGCCAGCAGTGATCACAGAGTAAACACTGAAGCTTTCTTT.

The chain carries TRBV7-2 and TRBJ2-3; D not resolved. Germline V gives CDR1 SGHTA, CDR2 FQGNSA. The CDR3 extends over 13 amino acids. Trimming took off 2 bases at V and 4 bases at J, with 7 bases between the two ends. CDR3 sequence reads: CASSLRRSDTQYF. In DNA, the CDR3 is TGTGCCAGCAGCTTACGGAGATCAGATACGCAGTATTTT.

The chain employs TRBV18 and TRBJ2-1; 12 bases are a match to TRBD2. CDR1 KGHSH and CDR2 LQKENI come from the germline V gene. The CDR3 is made up of 15 amino acids. The junction had 6 bases not matched to a gene; V was cut back by 6 bases and J by 6 bases. In DNA, the CDR3 is TGTGCCAGCTCCCCGACTAGCGGGAGACTCAATGAGCAGTTCTTC. Translation: CASSPTSGRLNEQFF.

This clone is large in the sample. This chain uses TRBV7-9 with TRBJ2-3, with D perhaps matching TRBD2 (6 bases). V shed 3 bases and J shed 1 base, with 11 bases lying between them. The CDR3 contains 15 residues. The germline V gene has CDR1 SEHNR and CDR2 FQNEAQ (reference sequence). The CDR3, as DNA: TGTGCCAGCAGCTTCGGCGGGATACGCACAGATACGCAGTATTTT. It specifies CASSFGGIRTDTQYF.

This clone was seen a handful of times. The V call is TRBV6-6, the J call TRBJ1-1; maybe TRBD1 (6 bases). There are 14 residues in the CDR3. CDR1 is MNHNY and CDR2 is SVGAGI in the germline V gene (reference sequence). The V end lost 2 bases, the J end lost 1 base, and 8 bases lay between the germline ends. CDR3 residues: CASSYGGENTEAFF. In nucleotides, the CDR3 is TGTGCCAGCAGTTACGGGGGCGAGAACACTGAAGCTTTCTTT.

This chain uses TRBV2 with TRBJ2-7; tentatively, D is TRBD2 (6 bases). CDR1 SNHLY and CDR2 FYNNEI come from the germline V gene. The germline V and J ends were trimmed by 4 bases and 8 bases, with 9 bases remaining between them. The CDR3 runs 11 residues. Here the CDR3 DNA reads TGTGCCAGCAGTGTGGGGGGACAGCAGTACTTC. It encodes CASSVGGQQYF. Together with reference TRBV2 and TRBJ2-7, the CDR3 gives the full variable domain: EPEVTQTPSHQVTQMGQEVILRCVPISNHLYFYWYRQILGQKVEFLVSFYNNEISEKSEIFDDQFSVERPDGSNFTLKIRSTKLEDSAMYFCASSVGGQQYFGPGTRLTVT.

The chain recombines TRBV6-7 with TRBJ2-2; D is possibly TRBD1 (6 bases). TRBV6-7 is reported as an ORF; its role is uncertain. The CDR3 extends over 12 amino acids. V was trimmed by 10 bases and J by 6 bases, leaving 12 bases between them. The CDR3 reads CATQGPPGELFF. CDR3 DNA: TGTGCCACCCAGGGGCCCCCCGGGGAGCTGTTTTTT.